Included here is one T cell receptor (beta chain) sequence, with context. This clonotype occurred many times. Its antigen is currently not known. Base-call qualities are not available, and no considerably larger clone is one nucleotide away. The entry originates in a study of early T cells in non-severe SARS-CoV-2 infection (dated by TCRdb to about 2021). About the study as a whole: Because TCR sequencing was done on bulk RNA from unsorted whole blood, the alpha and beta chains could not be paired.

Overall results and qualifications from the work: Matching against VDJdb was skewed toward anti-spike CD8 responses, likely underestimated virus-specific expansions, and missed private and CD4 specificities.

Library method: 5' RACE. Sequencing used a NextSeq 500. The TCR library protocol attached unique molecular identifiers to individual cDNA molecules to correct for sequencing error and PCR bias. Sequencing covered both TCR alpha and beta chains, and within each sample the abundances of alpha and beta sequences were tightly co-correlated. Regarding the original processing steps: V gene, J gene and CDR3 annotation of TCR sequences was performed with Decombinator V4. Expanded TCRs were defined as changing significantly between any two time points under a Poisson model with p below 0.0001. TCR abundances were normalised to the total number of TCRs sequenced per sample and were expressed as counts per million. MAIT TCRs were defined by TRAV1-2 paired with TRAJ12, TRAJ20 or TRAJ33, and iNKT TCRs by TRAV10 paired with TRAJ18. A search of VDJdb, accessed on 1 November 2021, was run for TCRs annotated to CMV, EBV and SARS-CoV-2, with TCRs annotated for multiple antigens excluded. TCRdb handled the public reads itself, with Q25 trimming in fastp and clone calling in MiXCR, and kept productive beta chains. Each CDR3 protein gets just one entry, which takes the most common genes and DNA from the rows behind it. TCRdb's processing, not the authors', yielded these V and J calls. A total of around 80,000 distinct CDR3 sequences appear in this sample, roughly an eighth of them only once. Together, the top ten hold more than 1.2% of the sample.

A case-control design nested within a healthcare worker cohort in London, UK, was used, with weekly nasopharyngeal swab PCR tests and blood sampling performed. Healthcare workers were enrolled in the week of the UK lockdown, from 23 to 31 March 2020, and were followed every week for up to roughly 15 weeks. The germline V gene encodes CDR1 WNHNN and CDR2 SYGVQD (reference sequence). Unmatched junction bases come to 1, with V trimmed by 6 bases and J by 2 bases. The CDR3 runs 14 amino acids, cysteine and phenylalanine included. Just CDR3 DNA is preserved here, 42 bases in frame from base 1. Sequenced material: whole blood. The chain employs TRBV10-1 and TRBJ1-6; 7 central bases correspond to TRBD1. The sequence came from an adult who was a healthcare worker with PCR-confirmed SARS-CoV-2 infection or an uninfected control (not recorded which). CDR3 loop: CASSQGAYNSPLHF. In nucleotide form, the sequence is TGCGCCAGCAGCCAGGGGGCCTATAATTCACCCCTCCACTTT.